These 18 T cell receptor beta chains came from one sample sequenced in a study of sequential checkpoint blockade in melanoma (dated by TCRdb to about 2019). The treatment or condition label, as the study defines it: randomized to nivolumab then ipilimumab (arm A) or the reverse (arm B). Libraries came from the immunoSEQ multiplex PCR assay. TCRdb limited this immuneACCESS table to in-frame rearrangements with V and J called. A share of clones is missing; checked studies link under half to unresolved V genes, and the rest is unexplained. This sample comprises fewer than 15,000 clones, roughly 81% of them detected only once. The top ten clonotypes cover approximately 18% of the sample. This material consisted of CD8+ T cells sorted from blood (inferred from file names), taken from a patient given nivolumab and ipilimumab in sequence. The receptor source for this set is a human donor with melanoma.

This chain uses TRBV4-3 with TRBJ1-2, with 7 bases identical to TRBD1. Per the germline V gene, CDR1 is LGHNA and CDR2 is YSLEER. Trimming took 5 bases from V and 4 from J; bases not matched to a gene: 1. This CDR3 contains 12 residues. The CDR3 DNA reads as TGCGCCAGCAGCGGGGACAGCTATGGCTACACCTTC. This translates into CASSGDSYGYTF.

The chain recombines TRBV27 with TRBJ2-1; 7 bases are shared with TRBD1. There are 16 residues in the CDR3. The germline gives CDR1 MNHEY, CDR2 SMNVEV (reference sequence). Trimming at V came to 4 bases and at J to 4 bases, leaving 10 bases not matched to a gene. The CDR3 here is CASSSYQGDFYNEQFF. Here the CDR3 DNA reads TGTGCCAGCAGTTCCTATCAGGGGGATTTTTACAATGAGCAGTTCTTC.

The chain links TRBV27 to TRBJ1-4, with 9 bases matching TRBD1. This CDR3 has 18 residues. CDR1 and CDR2 (germline): MNHEY, SMNVEV (reference sequence). Trimming at V came to 2 bases and at J to 2 bases, leaving 9 bases not matched to a gene. The CDR3 region is CASSLIGPQGATNEKLFF. The CDR3 DNA follows: TGTGCCAGCAGTTTAATTGGGCCACAGGGGGCGACTAATGAAAAACTGTTTTTT.

The chain has TRBV10-3 and TRBJ2-5, with 10 bases that match TRBD2. This CDR3 has 15 amino acids. V was clipped by 2 bases and J by 0 bases; unmatched bases: 0. Germline V lookup: CDR1 ENHRY, CDR2 SYGVKD. DNA for the CDR3: TGTGCCATCAGTGAGGGACTAGCGGACCAAGAGACCCAGTACTTC. It yields the protein CAISEGLADQETQYF.

Comment on this clone: Other DNA variants within this sample encode the same CDR3. The genes are TRBV7-9 and TRBJ2-3; the D gene is possibly TRBD2 (5 bases). Trimming shortened V by 5 bases and J by 0 bases, and 12 bases separated the two germline ends. Germline values: CDR1 SEHNR, CDR2 FQNEAQ (reference sequence). This CDR3 spans 15 amino acids. The CDR3 DNA sequence: TGTGCCAGCAGCCCGAGCGGAATTAGCACAGATACGCAGTATTTT. Amino acid sequence: CASSPSGISTDTQYF.

In its sample, this clone was seen once. This sequence joins TRBV6-5 and TRBJ2-2, with D unclear. Germline CDR1 and CDR2: MNHEY and SVGAGI. Trimming left V 2 bases short and J 5 bases short, with 6 bases between. This CDR3 has 13 amino acids. The DNA for the CDR3 is TGTGCCAGCAGTTACAGCTCGACCGGGGAGCTGTTTTTT. Its protein product is CASSYSSTGELFF.

CDR3 sequence (DNA): TGTGCCAGCAGTGACTTAGGACAGGGGGACTACGAGCAGTACTTC. Protein: CASSDLGQGDYEQYF. The chain couples TRBV6-4 to TRBJ2-7; 10 nucleotides agree with TRBD1. There are 15 residues in the CDR3. The germline CDR1 and CDR2 sequences are MRHNA and SNTAGT. The V gene end was trimmed by 1 base and the J gene end by 3 bases; junction bases not matched to a gene: 3.

This clone occurred a few times. This chain links TRBV27 with TRBJ2-7; TRBD1 agrees at 9 bases. The CDR3 contains 13 residues. The germline V gene encodes CDR1 MNHEY and CDR2 SMNVEV (reference sequence). V shed 4 bases, J shed 3 bases, and the junction held 1 base outside the gene matches. CDR3 bases: TGTGCCAGCAGTTGGGGACAGGGCTACGAGCAGTACTTC. This sequence encodes CASSWGQGYEQYF.

This clone was found a few times. The chain employs TRBV9 and TRBJ2-1; no clear D. The germline CDR1 and CDR2 sequences are SGDLS and YYNGEE. The CDR3 is made up of 13 amino acids. V was trimmed by 0 bases and J by 6 bases, leaving 7 bases between them. The CDR3 region is CASSVGLTNEQFF. The CDR3 DNA follows: TGTGCCAGCAGCGTAGGACTCACCAATGAGCAGTTCTTC.

V gene TRBV6-5 combines with J gene TRBJ1-2; D remains ambiguous. Trimming stripped 5 bases from V and 9 bases from J, with 16 bases between. The CDR3 runs to 13 residues. Germline CDR1 reads MNHEY; CDR2 reads SVGAGI. CDR3 DNA sequence: TGTGCCAGCAGTCGAGACAACTCAGTTCGCTACACCTTC. It codes for CASSRDNSVRYTF.

The chain carries TRBV5-1 and TRBJ2-3; TRBD2 matches 14 bases. CDR1 is SGHRS and CDR2 is YFSETQ in the germline V gene. CDR3 length: 18 amino acids. V was clipped by 4 bases and J by 7 bases; unmatched bases: 14. CDR3 nucleotide sequence: TGCGCCAGCAGCGAGGCCGGGACTAGCGGGGGCCTTTCGAATACGCAGTATTTT. Translation gives CASSEAGTSGGLSNTQYF.

The V call is TRBV10-1, the J call TRBJ2-2; TRBD1 is a possible D gene (5 bases). Trimming pared 4 bases from V and 0 bases from J, leaving 6 bases between. CDR3 length: 14 residues. Germline loops: CDR1 WNHNN, CDR2 SYGVQD (reference sequence). CDR3 sequence: CASSATANTGELFF. The CDR3 coding sequence is TGCGCCAGCAGTGCGACAGCGAACACCGGGGAGCTGTTTTTT.

This chain joins TRBV6-1 and TRBJ2-5; 7 bases fit TRBD2. The J segment lost 5 bases and the V segment lost 2 bases, leaving 11 bases of the junction unmatched. Germline-derived CDR1 and CDR2 are MNHNS and SASEGT. The CDR3 runs to 16 residues. CDR3 protein: CASSEMRGGVGETQYF. CDR3 DNA sequence: TGTGCCAGCAGTGAAATGAGGGGAGGGGTCGGGGAGACCCAGTACTTC.

This clone was counted only a few times. CDR3 sequence: CASSPLNTGVYGYTF. CDR3 DNA: TGTGCCAGCAGCCCCCTCAACACGGGAGTCTATGGCTACACCTTC. The genes are TRBV5-3 and TRBJ1-2, with no clear D. TRBV5-3 is annotated as an ORF whose role is uncertain. V was cut by 8 bases and J by 4 bases, with 21 bases left in between. The CDR3 loop spans 15 amino acids.

The V and J genes are TRBV6-5 and TRBJ2-3; D is perhaps TRBD2 (6 bases). Germline CDR1 MNHEY, CDR2 SVGAGI. The CDR3 spans 15 residues. V lost 1 base, J lost 0 bases, and 8 bases lay in between. CDR3 nucleotide sequence: TGTGCCAGCAGTTACTGGAGCGGGAGCACAGATACGCAGTATTTT. This sequence encodes CASSYWSGSTDTQYF.

The rearrangement links TRBV7-9 to TRBJ2-5; no clear D gene. Germline CDR1 is SEHNR and CDR2 is FQNEAQ (reference sequence). This CDR3 comprises 16 residues. V dropped 2 bases and J dropped 5 bases, with 18 bases sitting between them. For the CDR3, the DNA is TGTGCCAGCAGCTTATCTGGGTCAGCCCCGAGGGAGACCCAGTACTTC. Amino acids: CASSLSGSAPRETQYF.

The V gene is TRBV19, the J gene TRBJ2-2; TRBD1 matches 9 bases. The CDR3 sequence is 15 residues long. J lost 6 bases, V lost 6 bases, and 8 bases had no gene match. CDR1 and CDR2 from the germline V gene are LNHDA and SQIVND (reference sequence). The CDR3 loop is CASRPGQGFAGELFF. CDR3 nucleotide sequence: TGTGCCAGTAGACCGGGACAGGGCTTCGCCGGGGAGCTGTTTTTT.

This clone was seen a single time. The chain is built from TRBV7-9 and TRBJ2-1; TRBD1 matches 8 bases. The germline gives CDR1 SEHNR, CDR2 FQNEAQ (reference sequence). The J segment lost 3 bases and the V segment lost 5 bases, leaving 6 bases of the junction unmatched. The CDR3 runs 15 residues. The DNA of the CDR3 is TGTGCCAGCAGCGTGCAGGGGGCCAGCTACAATGAGCAGTTCTTC. Amino acid sequence: CASSVQGASYNEQFF.